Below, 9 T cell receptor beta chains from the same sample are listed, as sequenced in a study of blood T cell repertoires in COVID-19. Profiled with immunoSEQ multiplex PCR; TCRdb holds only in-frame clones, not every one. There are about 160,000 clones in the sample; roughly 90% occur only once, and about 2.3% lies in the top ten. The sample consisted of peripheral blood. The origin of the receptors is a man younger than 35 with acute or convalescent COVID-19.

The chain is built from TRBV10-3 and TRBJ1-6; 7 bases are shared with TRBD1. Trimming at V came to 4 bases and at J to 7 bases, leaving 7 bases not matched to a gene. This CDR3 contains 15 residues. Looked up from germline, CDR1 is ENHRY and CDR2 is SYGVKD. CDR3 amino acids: CAISGKQGMNSPLHF. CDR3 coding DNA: TGTGCCATCAGTGGAAAACAGGGGATGAATTCACCCCTCCACTTT.

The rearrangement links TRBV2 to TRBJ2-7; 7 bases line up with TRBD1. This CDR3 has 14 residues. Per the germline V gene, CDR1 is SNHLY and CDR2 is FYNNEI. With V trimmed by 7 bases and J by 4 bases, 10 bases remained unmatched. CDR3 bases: TGTGCCAGCAAGCCCGGGGCAGGGGGTTACGAGCAGTACTTC. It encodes CASKPGAGGYEQYF.

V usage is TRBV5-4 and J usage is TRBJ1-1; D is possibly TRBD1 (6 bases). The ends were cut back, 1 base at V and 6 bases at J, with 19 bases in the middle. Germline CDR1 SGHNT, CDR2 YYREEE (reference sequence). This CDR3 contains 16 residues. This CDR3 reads CASSLSGGRIVAEAFF. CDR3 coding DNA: TGTGCCAGCAGCTTGTCCGGGGGGCGGATCGTCGCTGAAGCTTTCTTT.

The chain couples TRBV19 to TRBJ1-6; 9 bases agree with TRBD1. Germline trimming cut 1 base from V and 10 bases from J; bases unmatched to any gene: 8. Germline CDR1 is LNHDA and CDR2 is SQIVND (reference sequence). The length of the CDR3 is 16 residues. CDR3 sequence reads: CASSIAFDRGKSPLHF. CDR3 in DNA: TGTGCCAGTAGTATAGCCTTCGACAGGGGGAAATCACCCCTCCACTTT.

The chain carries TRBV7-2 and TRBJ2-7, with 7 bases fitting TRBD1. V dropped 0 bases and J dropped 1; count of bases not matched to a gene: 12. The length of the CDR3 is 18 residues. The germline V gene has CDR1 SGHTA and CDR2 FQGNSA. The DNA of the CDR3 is TGTGCCAGCAGCTTAGCGGGACAGCCAACGGGTGGATCCTACGAGCAGTACTTC. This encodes CASSLAGQPTGGSYEQYF.

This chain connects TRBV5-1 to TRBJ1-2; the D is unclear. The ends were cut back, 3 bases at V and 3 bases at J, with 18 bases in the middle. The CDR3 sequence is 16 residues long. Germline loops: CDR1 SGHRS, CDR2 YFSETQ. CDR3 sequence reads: CASSSRSRYFYYGYTF. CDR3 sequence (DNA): TGCGCCAGCAGCTCACGGAGTCGGTATTTTTACTATGGCTACACCTTC.

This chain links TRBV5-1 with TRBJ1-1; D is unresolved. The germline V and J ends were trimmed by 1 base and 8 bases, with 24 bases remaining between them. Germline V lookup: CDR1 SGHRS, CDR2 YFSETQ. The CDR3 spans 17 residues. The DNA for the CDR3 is TGCGCCAGCAGCTTGATGGGAGGAATCGTTAGCAGGTGGGAAGCTTTCTTT. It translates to CASSLMGGIVSRWEAFF.

The CDR3 DNA reads TGTGCCAGCAGTGCTAGCACCGGGGAGCTGTTTTTT. Translating gives CASSASTGELFF. J is TRBJ2-2 and V is TRBV2; D not resolved. CDR1 and CDR2 from the germline V gene are SNHLY and FYNNEI. V gave up 4 bases and J gave up 4 bases, with 4 bases separating them. The CDR3 totals 12 residues.

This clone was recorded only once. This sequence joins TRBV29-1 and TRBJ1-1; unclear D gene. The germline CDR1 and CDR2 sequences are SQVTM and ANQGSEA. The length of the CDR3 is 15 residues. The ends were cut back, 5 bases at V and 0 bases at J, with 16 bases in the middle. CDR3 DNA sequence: TGCAGCGTTAGCGTCACCGGCCCGCTGAACACTGAAGCTTTCTTT. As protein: CSVSVTGPLNTEAFF. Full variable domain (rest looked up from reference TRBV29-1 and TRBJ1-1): SAVISQKPSRDICQRGTSLTIQCQVDSQVTMMFWYRQQPGQSLTLIATANQGSEATYESGFVIDKFPISRPNLTFSTLTVSNMSPEDSSIYLCSVSVTGPLNTEAFFGQGTRLTVV.